The rows below give T cell receptor beta chains drawn from one sample of a study of T-cell memory formation after mild COVID-19. TCRdb redid the calling of the 5' RACE reads with MiXCR, one entry per CDR3 protein. The profile shows 65,000 to 90,000 distinct CDR3 sequences, 14% of them singletons. The sample taken for sequencing was PBMCs or a T cell subset sorted from them (not recorded which). All receptors come from an adult woman who had mild COVID-19 (a few samples of this study predate the infection). Cell type and time point are not known. Both conserved end residues are part of each CDR3. The D gene is left open where the match is weak. Some rows have no size entry. The others give once, few or many, or a class for an expanded clone.

cdr3_aa: CASSFPPGLAGVSEQFF
cdr3_nt: TGTGCCAGCAGCTTTCCCCCGGGACTAGCGGGAGTTAGTGAGCAGTTCTTC
v_call: TRBV7-2
j_call: TRBJ2-1
d_call: TRBD2
clone_size: few

cdr3_aa: CASSQAVRGPTDTQYF
cdr3_nt: TGCGCCAGCAGCCAAGCGGTGCGGGGGCCCACAGATACGCAGTATTTT
v_call: TRBV4-1
j_call: TRBJ2-3
d_call: .
clone_size: .

cdr3_aa: CSVERDYGYTF
cdr3_nt: TGCAGCGTTGAAAGGGACTATGGCTACACCTTC
v_call: TRBV29-1
j_call: TRBJ1-2
d_call: .
clone_size: .

cdr3_aa: CSVFRDGQDTQYF
cdr3_nt: TGCAGCGTCTTCCGGGACGGGCAAGATACGCAGTATTTT
v_call: TRBV20-1
j_call: TRBJ2-3
d_call: .
clone_size: .

cdr3_aa: CASSLAPGRIQYF
cdr3_nt: TGTGCCAGCAGCTTGGCCCCAGGCCGAATTCAGTACTTC
v_call: TRBV5-6
j_call: TRBJ2-4
d_call: .
clone_size: few

cdr3_aa: CASSLGSNTEAFF
cdr3_nt: TGTGCCAGCAGCTTAGGGTCGAACACTGAAGCTTTCTTT
v_call: TRBV5-5
j_call: TRBJ1-1
d_call: .
clone_size: .

cdr3_aa: CSATSLGHTEAFF
cdr3_nt: TGCAGTGCTACTTCGCTCGGGCACACTGAAGCTTTCTTT
v_call: TRBV20-1
j_call: TRBJ1-1
d_call: .
clone_size: few

cdr3_aa: CSARSLVSDTQYF
cdr3_nt: TGCAGTGCTAGGAGCCTAGTTTCAGATACGCAGTATTTT
v_call: TRBV20-1
j_call: TRBJ2-3
d_call: .
clone_size: few

cdr3_aa: CASSSLAGWGNTQYF
cdr3_nt: TGTGCCAGCAGCTCCCTAGCGGGTTGGGGGAATACGCAGTATTTT
v_call: TRBV7-2
j_call: TRBJ2-3
d_call: TRBD2
clone_size: few

cdr3_aa: CASSVWTGGSADTQYF
cdr3_nt: TGTGCCAGCAGCGTCTGGACAGGGGGAAGTGCAGATACGCAGTATTTT
v_call: TRBV9
j_call: TRBJ2-3
d_call: TRBD1
clone_size: few

cdr3_aa: CASSHRTGTTEAFF
cdr3_nt: TGTGCCAGCAGCCACAGGACAGGAACCACTGAAGCTTTCTTT
v_call: TRBV4-2
j_call: TRBJ1-1
d_call: TRBD1
clone_size: few

cdr3_aa: CACQPPAAPDTQYF
cdr3_nt: TGTGCCTGCCAGCCACCGGCCGCCCCAGATACGCAGTATTTT
v_call: TRBV7-9
j_call: TRBJ2-3
d_call: .
clone_size: few

cdr3_aa: CASSSGWGDTQYF
cdr3_nt: TGTGCCAGCAGCTCGGGGTGGGGAGATACGCAGTATTTT
v_call: TRBV7-6
j_call: TRBJ2-3
d_call: .
clone_size: .

cdr3_aa: CSASFLRVSSQETQYF
cdr3_nt: TGCAGTGCTAGTTTTCTGCGGGTTTCTTCCCAGGAGACCCAGTACTTC
v_call: TRBV20-1
j_call: TRBJ2-5
d_call: .
clone_size: .

cdr3_aa: CASSFGTGHNEQFF
cdr3_nt: TGTGCCAGCAGCTTTGGGACAGGCCACAATGAGCAGTTCTTC
v_call: TRBV5-6
j_call: TRBJ2-1
d_call: TRBD1
clone_size: .

cdr3_aa: CASSHSGTGEAYEQYF
cdr3_nt: TGCGCCAGCAGCCATTCCGGGACAGGGGAGGCCTACGAGCAGTACTTC
v_call: TRBV4-3
j_call: TRBJ2-7
d_call: TRBD1
clone_size: many

cdr3_aa: CASSLRGGASYEQYF
cdr3_nt: TGTGCCAGCAGTCTCCGAGGGGGGGCTTCCTACGAGCAGTACTTC
v_call: TRBV27
j_call: TRBJ2-7
d_call: .
clone_size: .

cdr3_aa: CATSGKPRGHGETQYF
cdr3_nt: TGTGCCACCAGTGGCAAACCCAGGGGGCACGGGGAGACCCAGTACTTC
v_call: TRBV24-1
j_call: TRBJ2-5
d_call: TRBD1
clone_size: few

cdr3_aa: CATSDRRGMRGEQFF
cdr3_nt: TGTGCCACCAGTGACCGCAGGGGTATGAGAGGTGAGCAGTTCTTC
v_call: TRBV24-1
j_call: TRBJ2-1
d_call: .
clone_size: .

cdr3_aa: CASSLAVTGANTEAFF
cdr3_nt: TGTGCCAGCAGCTTAGCCGTGACAGGGGCGAACACTGAAGCTTTCTTT
v_call: TRBV7-8
j_call: TRBJ1-1
d_call: TRBD1
clone_size: few

cdr3_aa: CASSQSVGTGNTGELFF
cdr3_nt: TGCGCCAGCAGCCAGTCGGTTGGGACAGGGAACACCGGGGAGCTGTTTTTT
v_call: TRBV4-1
j_call: TRBJ2-2
d_call: TRBD1
clone_size: .

cdr3_aa: CSARHYPPDSYNEQFF
cdr3_nt: TGCAGTGCTAGACATTATCCACCCGATTCCTACAATGAGCAGTTCTTC
v_call: TRBV20-1
j_call: TRBJ2-1
d_call: .
clone_size: .

cdr3_aa: CASSYKAGAFNEQYF
cdr3_nt: TGTGCCAGCAGTTACAAGGCAGGGGCATTTAACGAGCAGTACTTC
v_call: TRBV6-5
j_call: TRBJ2-7
d_call: .
clone_size: few

cdr3_aa: CAPEVRASSGTQYF
cdr3_nt: TGTGCCCCCGAAGTGAGGGCTAGTTCGGGTACGCAGTATTTT
v_call: TRBV21-1
j_call: TRBJ2-3
d_call: .
clone_size: .

cdr3_aa: CASSPDFVAGELFF
cdr3_nt: TGCGCCAGCAGCCCGGACTTTGTTGCCGGGGAGCTGTTTTTT
v_call: TRBV5-1
j_call: TRBJ2-2
d_call: .
clone_size: few

cdr3_aa: CASSQEGSDTQYF
cdr3_nt: TGCGCCAGCAGCCAAGAGGGTTCAGATACGCAGTATTTT
v_call: TRBV4-1
j_call: TRBJ2-3
d_call: .
clone_size: few

cdr3_aa: CASSLARGELFF
cdr3_nt: TGCGCCAGCAGCTTGGCACGGGGGGAGCTGTTTTTT
v_call: TRBV5-1
j_call: TRBJ2-2
d_call: .
clone_size: .

cdr3_aa: CASSLDALYKETQYF
cdr3_nt: TGTGCCAGCAGCTTAGACGCCCTCTATAAAGAGACCCAGTACTTC
v_call: TRBV5-6
j_call: TRBJ2-5
d_call: .
clone_size: .

cdr3_aa: CSVVEELRLNEQFF
cdr3_nt: TGCAGCGTTGTAGAGGAGCTCCGGCTCAATGAGCAGTTCTTC
v_call: TRBV29-1
j_call: TRBJ2-1
d_call: .
clone_size: few

cdr3_aa: CASTPGQLWGETQYF
cdr3_nt: TGTGCCAGCACTCCCGGACAGCTTTGGGGAGAGACCCAGTACTTC
v_call: TRBV7-9
j_call: TRBJ2-5
d_call: .
clone_size: .

cdr3_aa: CASSTDLDRGASYGYTF
cdr3_nt: TGCGCCAGCAGCACCGACCTGGACAGGGGGGCTTCGTATGGCTACACCTTC
v_call: TRBV5-1
j_call: TRBJ1-2
d_call: TRBD1
clone_size: few

cdr3_aa: CASSASGPPYEQYF
cdr3_nt: TGTGCCAGCAGCGCTAGCGGGCCACCCTACGAGCAGTACTTC
v_call: TRBV7-9
j_call: TRBJ2-7
d_call: TRBD2
clone_size: few

cdr3_aa: CASSQVLAGEETQYF
cdr3_nt: TGTGCCAGCAGCCAAGTGCTAGCGGGGGAAGAGACCCAGTACTTC
v_call: TRBV3-1
j_call: TRBJ2-5
d_call: TRBD2
clone_size: .

cdr3_aa: CASRPTITYEQYF
cdr3_nt: TGTGCCAGCAGGCCAACTATAACCTACGAGCAGTACTTC
v_call: TRBV6-2/TRBV6-3
j_call: TRBJ2-7
d_call: .
clone_size: .

cdr3_aa: CASSLEVVEQYF
cdr3_nt: TGTGCCAGCAGTTTAGAGGTTGTCGAGCAGTACTTC
v_call: TRBV12-3/TRBV12-4
j_call: TRBJ2-7
d_call: .
clone_size: .

cdr3_aa: CASSQTTGAGELFF
cdr3_nt: TGCGCCAGCAGCCAAACCACAGGGGCCGGGGAGCTGTTTTTT
v_call: TRBV4-1
j_call: TRBJ2-2
d_call: TRBD1
clone_size: .

cdr3_aa: CASSLAGAHYEQYF
cdr3_nt: TGTGCCAGCAGTCTAGCGGGAGCTCACTACGAGCAGTACTTC
v_call: TRBV6-2/TRBV6-3
j_call: TRBJ2-7
d_call: TRBD2
clone_size: .

cdr3_aa: CAISDIHREGFEQYF
cdr3_nt: TGTGCCATCAGTGATATTCACAGGGAAGGTTTCGAGCAGTACTTC
v_call: TRBV10-3
j_call: TRBJ2-7
d_call: .
clone_size: few

cdr3_aa: CSVTGTGNPDYGYTF
cdr3_nt: TGCAGCGTTACCGGGACAGGGAACCCAGACTATGGCTACACCTTC
v_call: TRBV29-1
j_call: TRBJ1-2
d_call: TRBD1
clone_size: .

cdr3_aa: CSVEEERPAYKQFF
cdr3_nt: TGCAGCGTTGAAGAAGAGAGGCCAGCCTATAAGCAGTTCTTC
v_call: TRBV29-1
j_call: TRBJ2-1
d_call: .
clone_size: few

cdr3_aa: CASTQGGPDTQYF
cdr3_nt: TGTGCCAGTACCCAAGGAGGCCCAGATACGCAGTATTTT
v_call: TRBV9
j_call: TRBJ2-3
d_call: .
clone_size: few

cdr3_aa: CASSALFIGEETQYF
cdr3_nt: TGTGCCAGCAGTGCCCTATTTATAGGGGAGGAGACCCAGTACTTC
v_call: TRBV25-1
j_call: TRBJ2-5
d_call: .
clone_size: .

cdr3_aa: CASNLLPGQGASGANVLTF
cdr3_nt: TGTGCCAGCAACCTACTCCCGGGACAGGGGGCCTCTGGGGCCAACGTCCTGACTTTC
v_call: TRBV4-2
j_call: TRBJ2-6
d_call: TRBD1
clone_size: few

cdr3_aa: CASSLYQGREETQYF
cdr3_nt: TGTGCCAGCAGCTTATATCAGGGGAGAGAAGAGACCCAGTACTTC
v_call: TRBV7-7
j_call: TRBJ2-5
d_call: .
clone_size: .

cdr3_aa: CASSHNQGHRTDTQYF
cdr3_nt: TGTGCCAGCAGTCATAATCAGGGACACCGCACAGATACGCAGTATTTT
v_call: TRBV6-5
j_call: TRBJ2-3
d_call: .
clone_size: .

cdr3_aa: CASSQEPEYYNEQFF
cdr3_nt: TGCGCCAGCAGCCAAGAACCTGAGTACTACAATGAGCAGTTCTTC
v_call: TRBV4-3
j_call: TRBJ2-1
d_call: .
clone_size: few

cdr3_aa: CSVAGDGELFF
cdr3_nt: TGCAGCGTTGCTGGGGACGGGGAGCTGTTTTTT
v_call: TRBV29-1
j_call: TRBJ2-2
d_call: .
clone_size: few

cdr3_aa: CASSIGAGNTDTQYF
cdr3_nt: TGTGCCAGTAGTATCGGGGCAGGAAACACAGATACGCAGTATTTT
v_call: TRBV19
j_call: TRBJ2-3
d_call: .
clone_size: .

cdr3_aa: CASSFAVNTEAFF
cdr3_nt: TGTGCCAGCAGTTTTGCGGTTAACACTGAAGCTTTCTTT
v_call: TRBV6-2/TRBV6-3
j_call: TRBJ1-1
d_call: .
clone_size: few

cdr3_aa: CASSTQNRVSDEQYF
cdr3_nt: TGTGCCAGCAGCACGCAAAACAGGGTAAGCGACGAGCAGTACTTC
v_call: TRBV9
j_call: TRBJ2-7
d_call: .
clone_size: few

cdr3_aa: CASSDYKGSGGYTF
cdr3_nt: TGTGCCAGCAGTGACTACAAGGGGTCAGGTGGCTACACCTTC
v_call: TRBV6-4
j_call: TRBJ1-2
d_call: .
clone_size: few

cdr3_aa: CASSSPEMNTEAFF
cdr3_nt: TGCGCCAGCAGCTCCCCCGAAATGAACACTGAAGCTTTCTTT
v_call: TRBV5-1
j_call: TRBJ1-1
d_call: .
clone_size: few

cdr3_aa: CAIATGDSNQPQHF
cdr3_nt: TGTGCCATCGCTACAGGGGATAGCAATCAGCCCCAGCATTTT
v_call: TRBV10-3
j_call: TRBJ1-5
d_call: TRBD1
clone_size: .